The TCR beta chain described here comes from a study of T cell responses to AZD1222 COVID-19 vaccine. Study findings and constraints: No day 14 peak samples; only post-peak repertoires were characterized.

As to this clone: The antigen is undetermined.

TCRdb keeps only in-frame clones here, not all; method: immunoSEQ multiplex PCR. The sample has about 110,000 clones, about 85% seen once. The receptor was isolated from an adult who received the AZD1222 COVID-19 vaccine. This material consisted of peripheral blood, taken 28 days after the second AZD1222 dose.

CDR3 sequence (DNA): TGTGCCAGCAGCTTGAGCAGGGGGTTGGCTGAAGCTTTCTTT. This codes for CASSLSRGLAEAFF. The genes are TRBV5-4 and TRBJ1-1; 7 positions agree with TRBD1. V gave up 1 base and J gave up 6 bases; unmatched junction bases: 6. This CDR3 region has 14 residues. The germline V gene encodes CDR1 SGHNT and CDR2 YYREEE (reference sequence).